The 6 T cell receptor beta chains below were found in one sample sequenced in a study of blood T cell repertoires in COVID-19. Profiling relied on immunoSEQ multiplex PCR, and the TCRdb table lists in-frame clones only, not all of them. Among roughly 88,000 clones listed, about 82% were seen once. The sequenced sample was peripheral blood. These receptors were obtained from a woman aged 80 or over with acute or convalescent COVID-19.

This clone has a handful of counts. The V call is TRBV10-3, the J call TRBJ1-2, with D possibly TRBD1 on 5 matching bases. This CDR3 is 14 amino acids long. The V end was cut by 0 bases, the J end by 7 bases, with 12 bases between. Germline CDR1 ENHRY, CDR2 SYGVKD. The CDR3 loop reads CAISESGQGSGYTF. The CDR3 coding sequence is TGTGCCATCAGTGAGTCCGGGCAGGGATCTGGCTACACCTTC.

The chain employs TRBV11-2 and TRBJ2-5; D possibly corresponds to TRBD2 (6 bases). V was cut by 4 bases and J by 5 bases, with 14 bases left in between. Germline V lookup: CDR1 SGHAT, CDR2 FQNNGV. CDR3 length: 14 amino acids. The CDR3, as DNA: TGTGCCAGCAGCTGGGCGGGTCGGGGGGAGACCCAGTACTTC. Its translation is CASSWAGRGETQYF.

This clone was recorded only once. The chain is built from TRBV11-3 and TRBJ2-1; 7 bases align to TRBD2. This CDR3 has 17 amino acids. Losses at the gene ends were 3 bases for V and 5 bases for J; bases not matched to a gene: 13. Germline lookup yields CDR1 SGHNT and CDR2 YENEEA. In DNA, the CDR3 is TGTGCCAGCAGCTTGGGGGTAGCGGGCACCACCCACAATGAGCAGTTCTTC. It specifies CASSLGVAGTTHNEQFF.

The chain joins TRBV19 to TRBJ2-2; 7 bases align to TRBD2. CDR1 is LNHDA and CDR2 is SQIVND in the germline V gene (reference sequence). With V trimmed by 5 bases and J by 6 bases, 12 bases remained unmatched. The CDR3 has 16 residues. The CDR3 coding sequence is TGTGCCAGTAGTGGGAATAGCGGGCTCCCCGCCGGGGAGCTGTTTTTT. It translates to CASSGNSGLPAGELFF.

The chain couples TRBV9 to TRBJ2-1; tentatively, D is TRBD2 (7 bases). This CDR3 comprises 15 residues. Germline V gene sequence: CDR1 SGDLS, CDR2 YYNGEE. V was pared by 5 bases and J by 4 bases, with 16 bases between. CDR3 amino acids: CASRGSGGEYNEQFF. The CDR3 nucleotides are TGTGCCAGCAGAGGCTCGGGGGGCGAATACAATGAGCAGTTCTTC.

The chain has TRBV6-2 or TRBV6-3 and TRBJ1-6, with 11 bases aligning to TRBD1. CDR1 is MNHEY, CDR2 SVGEGT, per germline. The CDR3 sequence is 17 residues long. V shed 2 bases and J 7 bases; nucleotides not matched to a gene: 7. This chain's CDR3 is CASSYTRTGGVNSPLHF. CDR3 in DNA: TGTGCCAGCAGTTACACCAGGACAGGGGGCGTAAATTCACCCCTCCACTTT.